This entry concerns a single TCR beta chain. Antigen: not known. The data originate from a study of identical twins. Study observations and caveats: Potential partial confounding of zero-insertion analyses by invariant MAIT and iNKT cells was noted. Out-of-frame alpha sequences shared by twins were enriched for low generation probability.

Trimming stripped 6 bases from V and 2 bases from J, with 11 bases between. The CDR3 loop spans 14 amino acids. Germline assignment: CDR1 ENHRY and CDR2 SYGVKD. The authors used template switching to add a universal primer site and gave cDNA unique molecular identifiers. TCRdb ran MiXCR on the 5' RACE reads and lists one entry per CDR3 protein. Of some 1,600,000 distinct CDR3 sequences in the sample, around 29% are singletons; the top ten hold over 0.25%. The clonotype comes from a newborn girl in good health. The specimen sequenced was cord blood. This chain links TRBV10-3 with TRBJ1-5; D perhaps matches TRBD1 (5 bases). CDR3 coding DNA: TGTGCCATCAGGGAGGGGAGAGGCAATCAGCCCCAGCATTTT. This translates into CAIREGRGNQPQHF.